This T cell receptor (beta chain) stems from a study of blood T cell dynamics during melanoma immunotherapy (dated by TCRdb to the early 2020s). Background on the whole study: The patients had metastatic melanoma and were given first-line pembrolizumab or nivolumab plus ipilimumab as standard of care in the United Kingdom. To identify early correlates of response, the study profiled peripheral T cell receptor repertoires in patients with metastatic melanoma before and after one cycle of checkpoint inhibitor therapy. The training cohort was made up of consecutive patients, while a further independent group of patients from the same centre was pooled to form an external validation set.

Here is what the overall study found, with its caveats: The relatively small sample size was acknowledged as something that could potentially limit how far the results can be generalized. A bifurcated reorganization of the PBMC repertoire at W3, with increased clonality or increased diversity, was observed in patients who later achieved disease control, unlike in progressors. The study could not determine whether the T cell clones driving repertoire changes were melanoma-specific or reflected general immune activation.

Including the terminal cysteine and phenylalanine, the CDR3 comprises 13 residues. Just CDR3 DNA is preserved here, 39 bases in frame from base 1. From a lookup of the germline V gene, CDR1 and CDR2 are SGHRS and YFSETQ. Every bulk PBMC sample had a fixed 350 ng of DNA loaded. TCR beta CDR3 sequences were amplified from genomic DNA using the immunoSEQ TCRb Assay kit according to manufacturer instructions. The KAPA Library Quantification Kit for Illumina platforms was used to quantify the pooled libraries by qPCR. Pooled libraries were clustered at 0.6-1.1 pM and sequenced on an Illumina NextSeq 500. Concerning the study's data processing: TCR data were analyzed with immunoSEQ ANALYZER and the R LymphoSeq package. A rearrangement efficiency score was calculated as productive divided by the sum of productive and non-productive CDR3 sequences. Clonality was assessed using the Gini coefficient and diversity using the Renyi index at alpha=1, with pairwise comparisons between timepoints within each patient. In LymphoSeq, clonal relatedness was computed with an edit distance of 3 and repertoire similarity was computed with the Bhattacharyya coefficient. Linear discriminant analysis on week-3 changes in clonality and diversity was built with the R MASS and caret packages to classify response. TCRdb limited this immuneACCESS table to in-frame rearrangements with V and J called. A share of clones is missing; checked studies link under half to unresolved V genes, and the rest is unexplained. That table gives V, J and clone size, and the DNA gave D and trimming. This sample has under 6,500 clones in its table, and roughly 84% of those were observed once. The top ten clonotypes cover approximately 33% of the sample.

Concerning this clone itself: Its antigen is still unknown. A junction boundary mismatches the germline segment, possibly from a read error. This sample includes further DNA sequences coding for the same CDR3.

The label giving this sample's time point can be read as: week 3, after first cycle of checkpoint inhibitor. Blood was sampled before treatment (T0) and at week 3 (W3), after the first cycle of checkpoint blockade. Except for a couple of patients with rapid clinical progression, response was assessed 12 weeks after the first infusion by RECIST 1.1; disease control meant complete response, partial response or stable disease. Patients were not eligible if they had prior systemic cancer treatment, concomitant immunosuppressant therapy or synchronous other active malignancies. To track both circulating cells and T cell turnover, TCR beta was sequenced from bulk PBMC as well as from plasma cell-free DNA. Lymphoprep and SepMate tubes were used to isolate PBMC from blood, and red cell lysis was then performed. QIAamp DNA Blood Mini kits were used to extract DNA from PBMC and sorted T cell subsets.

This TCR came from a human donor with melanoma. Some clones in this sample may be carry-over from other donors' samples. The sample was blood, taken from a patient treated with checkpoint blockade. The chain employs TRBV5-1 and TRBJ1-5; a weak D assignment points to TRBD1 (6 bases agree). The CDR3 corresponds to CASSLAGDQPQHF. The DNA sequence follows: TGTGCCAGCAGCTTGGCAGGGGATCAGCCCCAGCATTTT.